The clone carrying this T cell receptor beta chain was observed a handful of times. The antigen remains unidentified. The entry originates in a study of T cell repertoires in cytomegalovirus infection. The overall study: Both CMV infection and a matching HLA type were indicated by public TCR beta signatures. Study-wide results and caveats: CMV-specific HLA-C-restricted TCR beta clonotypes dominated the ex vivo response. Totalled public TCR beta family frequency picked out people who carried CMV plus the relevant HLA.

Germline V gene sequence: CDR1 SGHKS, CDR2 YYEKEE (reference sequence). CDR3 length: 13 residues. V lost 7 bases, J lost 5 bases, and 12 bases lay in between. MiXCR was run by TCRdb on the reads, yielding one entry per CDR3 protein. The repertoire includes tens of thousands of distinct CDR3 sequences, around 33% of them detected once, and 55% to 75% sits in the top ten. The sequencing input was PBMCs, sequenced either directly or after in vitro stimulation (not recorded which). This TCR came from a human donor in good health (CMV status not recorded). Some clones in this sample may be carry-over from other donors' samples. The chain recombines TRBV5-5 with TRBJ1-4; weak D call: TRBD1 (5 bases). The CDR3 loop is CASSRDGNEKLFF. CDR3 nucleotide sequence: TGTGCCAGCTCAAGGGACGGGAATGAAAAACTGTTTTTT.